A selection of T cell receptor beta chains follows, all from one sample in a study of regulatory T cells in long-lasting Graves disease. TCRdb redid the calling of the multiplex PCR reads with MiXCR, one entry per CDR3 protein. In the table there are over 500,000 distinct CDR3 sequences, under 20% of which are singletons. These data are also associated with another study on T cells in Graves' hyperthyroidism and ophthalmopathy.

This specimen consisted of peripheral blood mononuclear cells (PBMCs), obtained at new diagnosis, from a patient treated with antithyroid drugs. The receptor set was obtained from a woman younger than 45 with Graves disease. Both conserved end residues are part of each CDR3. The order of the fields is CDR3 DNA, CDR3 protein, D gene, clone size, V gene, J gene. A D gene is named only where the DNA matches it firmly. Size is stated for part of the rows, as once, few or many counts, or as a class when the clone is expanded.

CDR3 DNA: TGTGCCAGTAGTATTGGAAGGGGGTTTCTTGGCTACACCTTC
CDR3 protein: CASSIGRGFLGYTF
D gene: .
clone size: .
V gene: TRBV19
J gene: TRBJ1-2

CDR3 DNA: TGCGCCAGCAGCCACCCCGGGACAAGGGGACGTCAGCCCCAGCATTTT
CDR3 protein: CASSHPGTRGRQPQHF
D gene: .
clone size: .
V gene: TRBV4-1
J gene: TRBJ1-5

CDR3 DNA: TGTGCCAGCAGCTTGATGGCTAGCGGGGACTACGAGCAGTACTTC
CDR3 protein: CASSLMASGDYEQYF
D gene: TRBD2
clone size: many
V gene: TRBV5-4
J gene: TRBJ2-7

CDR3 DNA: TGTGCCAGCAGCGAGGGGGCCACCACCTACGAGCAGTACTTC
CDR3 protein: CASSEGATTYEQYF
D gene: TRBD1
clone size: few
V gene: TRBV9
J gene: TRBJ2-7

CDR3 DNA: TGCAGTACCGACAGGGGGAATTCACCCCTCCACTTT
CDR3 protein: CSTDRGNSPLHF
D gene: TRBD1
clone size: many
V gene: TRBV20-1
J gene: TRBJ1-6

CDR3 DNA: TGTGCCAGCAGGGAAGGAGTAGGCAATGAGCAGTTCTTC
CDR3 protein: CASREGVGNEQFF
D gene: .
clone size: .
V gene: TRBV11-2
J gene: TRBJ2-1

CDR3 DNA: TGTGCCAGCAGCTTAGAACGGGGGGACTACGAGCAGTACTTC
CDR3 protein: CASSLERGDYEQYF
D gene: TRBD2
clone size: many
V gene: TRBV7-2
J gene: TRBJ2-7

CDR3 DNA: TGTGCCAGCAGTTGGCAGGGGTCCTACGAGCAGTACTTC
CDR3 protein: CASSWQGSYEQYF
D gene: .
clone size: few
V gene: TRBV28
J gene: TRBJ2-7

CDR3 DNA: TGTGCCAGCCGTGGACAGGGGATATACGAGCAGTACTTC
CDR3 protein: CASRGQGIYEQYF
D gene: TRBD1
clone size: few
V gene: TRBV27
J gene: TRBJ2-7

CDR3 DNA: TGTGCCAGCAGCCAAGTGCGCTCCTACAATGAGCAGTTCTTC
CDR3 protein: CASSQVRSYNEQFF
D gene: .
clone size: .
V gene: TRBV28
J gene: TRBJ2-1

CDR3 DNA: TGTGCCAGCAGCCGCGACAGTGAAGCTTTCTTT
CDR3 protein: CASSRDSEAFF
D gene: .
clone size: many
V gene: TRBV27
J gene: TRBJ1-1